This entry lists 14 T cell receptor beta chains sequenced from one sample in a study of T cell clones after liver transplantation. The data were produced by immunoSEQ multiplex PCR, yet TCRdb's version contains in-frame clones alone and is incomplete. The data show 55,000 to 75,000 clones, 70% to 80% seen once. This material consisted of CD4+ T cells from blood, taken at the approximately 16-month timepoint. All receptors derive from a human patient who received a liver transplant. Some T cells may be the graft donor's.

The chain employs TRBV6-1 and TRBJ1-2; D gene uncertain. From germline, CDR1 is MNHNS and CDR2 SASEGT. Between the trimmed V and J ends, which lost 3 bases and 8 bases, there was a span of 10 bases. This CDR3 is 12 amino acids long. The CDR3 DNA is TGTGCCAGCAGTGAGGTAGGGCGCGGCTACACCTTC. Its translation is CASSEVGRGYTF.

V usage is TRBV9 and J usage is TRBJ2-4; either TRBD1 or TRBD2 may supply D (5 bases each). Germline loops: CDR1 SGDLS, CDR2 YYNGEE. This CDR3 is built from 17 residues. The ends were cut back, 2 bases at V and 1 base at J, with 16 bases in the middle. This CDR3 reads CASSVSAGGSAKNIQYF. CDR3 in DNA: TGTGCCAGCAGCGTCTCCGCTGGGGGATCGGCCAAAAACATTCAGTACTTC.

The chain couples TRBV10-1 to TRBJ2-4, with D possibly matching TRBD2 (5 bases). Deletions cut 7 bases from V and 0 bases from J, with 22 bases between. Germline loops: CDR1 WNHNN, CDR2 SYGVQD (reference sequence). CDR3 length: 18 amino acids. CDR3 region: CASNLTLRTAVAKNIQYF. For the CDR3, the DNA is TGCGCCAGCAACTTAACTCTCCGGACTGCGGTAGCCAAAAACATTCAGTACTTC.

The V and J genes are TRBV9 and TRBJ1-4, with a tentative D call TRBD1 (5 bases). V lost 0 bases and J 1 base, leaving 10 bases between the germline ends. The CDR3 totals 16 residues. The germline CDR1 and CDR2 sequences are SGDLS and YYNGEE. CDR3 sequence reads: CASSVGQGLTNEKLFF. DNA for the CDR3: TGTGCCAGCAGCGTAGGGCAGGGTTTAACTAATGAAAAACTGTTTTTT. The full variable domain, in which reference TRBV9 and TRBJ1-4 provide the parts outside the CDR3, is DSGVTQTPKHLITATGQRVTLRCSPRSGDLSVYWYQQSLDQGLQFLIQYYNGEERAKGNILERFSAQQFPDLHSELNLSSLELGDSALYFCASSVGQGLTNEKLFFGSGTQLSVL.

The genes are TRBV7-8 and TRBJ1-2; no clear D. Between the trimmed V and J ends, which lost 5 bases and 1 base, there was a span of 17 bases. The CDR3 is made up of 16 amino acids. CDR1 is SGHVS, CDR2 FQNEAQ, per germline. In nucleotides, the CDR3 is TGTGCCAGCAGCCCCAATGCCTACGGAGATAACTATGGCTACACCTTC. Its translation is CASSPNAYGDNYGYTF. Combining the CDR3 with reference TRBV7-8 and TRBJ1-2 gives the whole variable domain GAGVSQSPRYKVAKRGQDVALRCDPISGHVSLFWYQQALGQGPEFLTYFQNEAQLDKSGLPSDRFFAERPEGSVSTLKIQRTQQEDSAVYLCASSPNAYGDNYGYTFGSGTRLTVV.

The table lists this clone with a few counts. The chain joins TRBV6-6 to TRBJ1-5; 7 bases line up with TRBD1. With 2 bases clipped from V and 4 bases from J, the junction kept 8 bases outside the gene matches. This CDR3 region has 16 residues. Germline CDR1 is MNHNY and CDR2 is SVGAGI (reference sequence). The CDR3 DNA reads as TGTGCCAGCAGTTACAAGGCAGGGGGAAGGAATCAGCCCCAGCATTTT. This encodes CASSYKAGGRNQPQHF.

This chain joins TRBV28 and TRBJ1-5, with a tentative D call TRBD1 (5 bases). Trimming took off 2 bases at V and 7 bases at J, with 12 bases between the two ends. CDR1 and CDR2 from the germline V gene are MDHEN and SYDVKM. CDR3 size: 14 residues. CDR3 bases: TGTGCCAGCAGTTTAGATCAGGGCTCCCAGCCCCAGCATTTT. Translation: CASSLDQGSQPQHF.

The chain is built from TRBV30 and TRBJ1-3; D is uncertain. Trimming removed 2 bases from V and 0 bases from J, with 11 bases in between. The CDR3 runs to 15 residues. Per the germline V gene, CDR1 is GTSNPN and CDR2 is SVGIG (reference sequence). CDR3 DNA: TGTGCCTGGAGTTTCACAGCCACCTCTGGAAACACCATATATTTT. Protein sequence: CAWSFTATSGNTIYF.

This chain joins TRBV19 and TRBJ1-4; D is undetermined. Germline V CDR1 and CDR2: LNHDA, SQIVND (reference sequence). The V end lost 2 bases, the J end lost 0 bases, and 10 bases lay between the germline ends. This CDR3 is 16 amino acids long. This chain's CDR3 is CASSIRSRATNEKLFF. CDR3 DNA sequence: TGTGCCAGTAGTATAAGATCGCGGGCAACTAATGAAAAACTGTTTTTT.

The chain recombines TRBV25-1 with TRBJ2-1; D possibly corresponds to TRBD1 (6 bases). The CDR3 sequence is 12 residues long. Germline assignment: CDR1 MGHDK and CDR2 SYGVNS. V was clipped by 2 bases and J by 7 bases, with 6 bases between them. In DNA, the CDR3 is TGTGCCAGCAGTGAACAGGGGAATGAGCAGTTCTTC. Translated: CASSEQGNEQFF. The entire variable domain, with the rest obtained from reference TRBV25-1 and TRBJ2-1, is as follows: EADIYQTPRYLVIGTGKKITLECSQTMGHDKMYWYQQDPGMELHLIHYSYGVNSTEKGDLSSESTVSRIRTEHFPLTLESARPSHTSQYLCASSEQGNEQFFGPGTRLTVL.

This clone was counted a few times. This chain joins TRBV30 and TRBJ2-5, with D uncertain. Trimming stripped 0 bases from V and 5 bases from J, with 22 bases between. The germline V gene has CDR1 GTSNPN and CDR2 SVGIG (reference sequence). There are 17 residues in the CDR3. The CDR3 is CAWSVRSGVGTRETQYF. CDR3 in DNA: TGTGCCTGGAGTGTACGTTCTGGGGTGGGAACCAGGGAGACCCAGTACTTC.

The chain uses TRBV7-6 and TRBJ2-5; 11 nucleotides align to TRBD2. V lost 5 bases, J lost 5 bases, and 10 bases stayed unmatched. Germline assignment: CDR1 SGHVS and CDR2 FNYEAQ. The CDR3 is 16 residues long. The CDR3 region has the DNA TGTGCCAGCAGCCCAAATAGCGGGAGGGCCGGGGAGACCCAGTACTTC. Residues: CASSPNSGRAGETQYF.

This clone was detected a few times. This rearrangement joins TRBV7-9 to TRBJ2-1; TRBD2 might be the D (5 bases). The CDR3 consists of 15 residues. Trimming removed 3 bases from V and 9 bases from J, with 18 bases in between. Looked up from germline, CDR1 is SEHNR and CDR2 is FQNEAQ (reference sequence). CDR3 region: CASSFSSGIGAEQFF. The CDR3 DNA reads TGTGCCAGCAGCTTCTCGTCGGGAATCGGCGCTGAGCAGTTCTTC.

CDR3: CAIMAGGLSGELFF. DNA of the CDR3: TGTGCCATCATGGCGGGAGGGCTCAGCGGGGAGCTGTTTTTT. V gene TRBV10-3 combines with J gene TRBJ2-2; 9 bases are a match to TRBD2. CDR1 is ENHRY and CDR2 is SYGVKD in the germline V gene. The junction had 7 bases not matched to a gene; V was cut back by 7 bases and J by 7 bases. The CDR3 contains 14 residues.